Listed below are T cell receptor beta chains from one sample, sequenced in a study of tumor T cells in aggressive B-cell lymphoma. Method: immunoSEQ multiplex PCR; TCRdb's copy keeps in-frame clones and lacks some. The table has about 1,600 clones, about 89% seen once. Sequencing input: tumor tissue. The receptor set was obtained from an adult with diffuse large B cell lymphoma. CDR3s include the opening cysteine and the closing phenylalanine or tryptophan. A D gene is named only where the DNA matches it firmly. Not every row has a clone size; where given, it reads once, few, many or a size class.

size: -; V: TRBV7-3; J: TRBJ2-5; D: TRBD2; CDR3: CASSAGGRIDF; DNA: TGTGCCAGCAGCGCCGGCGGGAGGATAGACTTC
size: -; V: TRBV19; J: TRBJ1-2; D: TRBD1; CDR3: CASTGGRYGYTF; DNA: TGTGCCAGTACAGGGGGTAGATATGGCTACACCTTC
size: once; V: TRBV2; J: TRBJ2-1; D: TRBD2; CDR3: CASKSLAGNEQFF; DNA: TGTGCCAGCAAGTCACTAGCGGGCAATGAGCAGTTCTTC
size: -; V: TRBV19; J: TRBJ1-5; D: -; CDR3: CASSMSYNQPQHF; DNA: TGTGCCAGTAGTATGTCTTACAATCAGCCCCAGCATTTT
size: -; V: TRBV7-9; J: TRBJ2-7; D: TRBD1; CDR3: CASSLGLGRGRYEQYF; DNA: TGTGCCAGCAGCTTAGGGTTGGGCAGGGGGCGATACGAGCAGTACTTC
size: -; V: TRBV29-1; J: TRBJ2-1; D: TRBD2; CDR3: CSGGGFSYNEQFF; DNA: TGCAGCGGGGGGGGGTTCTCCTACAATGAGCAGTTCTTC
size: -; V: TRBV11-3; J: TRBJ2-1; D: TRBD2; CDR3: CASSSSGGNYNEQFF; DNA: TGTGCCAGCAGCTCCTCGGGAGGAAACTACAATGAGCAGTTCTTC
size: few; V: TRBV4-3; J: TRBJ2-1; D: TRBD2; CDR3: CASTAGLAGNNEQFF; DNA: TGCGCCAGCACCGCCGGACTAGCGGGAAACAATGAGCAGTTCTTC
size: -; V: TRBV6-5; J: TRBJ1-6; D: -; CDR3: CASSYSQSPLHF; DNA: TGTGCCAGCAGTTACTCACAATCACCCCTCCACTTT
size: -; V: TRBV25-1; J: TRBJ1-1; D: -; CDR3: CASRSWGRENTEAFF; DNA: TGTGCCAGCAGATCCTGGGGCAGGGAGAACACTGAAGCTTTCTTT
size: -; V: TRBV7-9; J: TRBJ2-5; D: TRBD1; CDR3: CASSSDRVQETQYF; DNA: TGTGCCAGCAGCTCGGACAGGGTCCAAGAGACCCAGTACTTC
size: -; V: TRBV19; J: TRBJ2-1; D: -; CDR3: CASSIVGGVRTNEQFF; DNA: TGTGCCAGTAGTATAGTGGGCGGGGTCCGGACCAATGAGCAGTTCTTC
size: once; V: TRBV5-1; J: TRBJ2-5; D: TRBD2; CDR3: CASSLYGTSGVGTATKYF; DNA: TGCGCCAGCAGCTTGTATGGGACTAGCGGAGTCGGGACGGCGACCAAGTACTTC
size: -; V: TRBV7-6; J: TRBJ2-3; D: TRBD2; CDR3: CASSVSGGTDTQYF; DNA: TGTGCCAGCAGCGTGAGCGGGGGCACAGATACGCAGTATTTT
size: -; V: TRBV9; J: TRBJ2-1; D: -; CDR3: CANSLGGVGYNEQFF; DNA: TGTGCCAACAGCCTGGGGGGAGTGGGCTACAATGAGCAGTTCTTC
size: -; V: TRBV9; J: TRBJ2-5; D: -; CDR3: CASSVTGYETQYF; DNA: TGTGCCAGCAGCGTAACAGGGTACGAGACCCAGTACTTC
size: -; V: TRBV7-9; J: TRBJ2-1; D: -; CDR3: CASSVSDSSYNEQFF; DNA: TGTGCCAGCAGCGTTAGCGATAGCTCCTACAATGAGCAGTTCTTC
size: -; V: TRBV19; J: TRBJ2-1; D: TRBD2; CDR3: CASSHNLAVGQQFF; DNA: TGTGCCAGTAGTCACAACCTAGCGGTGGGTCAGCAGTTCTTC
size: -; V: TRBV4-3; J: TRBJ2-2; D: TRBD1; CDR3: CASSPQGIQNTGELFF; DNA: TGCGCCAGCAGCCCACAGGGGATCCAGAACACCGGGGAGCTGTTTTTT
size: -; V: TRBV6-6; J: TRBJ2-1; D: -; CDR3: CASSYSDEQFF; DNA: TGTGCCAGCAGTTACTCCGATGAGCAGTTCTTC
size: -; V: TRBV5-4; J: TRBJ1-1; D: TRBD1; CDR3: CASSLDRGQETEAFF; DNA: TGTGCCAGCAGCTTGGACAGGGGGCAGGAAACTGAAGCTTTCTTT
size: -; V: TRBV7-2; J: TRBJ1-2; D: -; CDR3: CASSSASGNGYTF; DNA: TGTGCCAGCAGCTCCGCTTCAGGGAATGGCTACACCTTC
size: -; V: TRBV6-5; J: TRBJ2-1; D: -; CDR3: CASMSAGSYNEQFF; DNA: TGTGCCAGCATGTCGGCGGGGTCCTACAATGAGCAGTTCTTC
size: -; V: TRBV29-1; J: TRBJ2-4; D: -; CDR3: CSVAELNIQYF; DNA: TGCAGCGTTGCCGAACTGAACATTCAGTACTTC
size: -; V: TRBV29-1; J: TRBJ1-1; D: -; CDR3: CSARHGNTEAFF; DNA: TGCAGCGCCCGACACGGGAACACTGAAGCTTTCTTT
size: -; V: TRBV11-2; J: TRBJ2-1; D: -; CDR3: CASSSSTNNEQFF; DNA: TGTGCCAGCAGTTCAAGTACTAACAATGAGCAGTTCTTC
size: -; V: TRBV4-2; J: TRBJ1-1; D: -; CDR3: CASSQGGEGLMNTEAFF; DNA: TGTGCCAGCAGCCAAGGAGGGGAGGGCTTGATGAACACTGAAGCTTTCTTT
size: -; V: TRBV4-1; J: TRBJ2-3; D: TRBD2; CDR3: CASSQVSGVTDTQYF; DNA: TGCGCCAGCAGCCAAGTAAGCGGGGTCACAGATACGCAGTATTTT
size: -; V: TRBV27; J: TRBJ2-3; D: TRBD2; CDR3: CASNSLGTGGRVDTQYF; DNA: TGTGCCAGCAATTCACTCGGAACGGGAGGGCGTGTAGATACGCAGTATTTT
size: few; V: TRBV27; J: TRBJ2-1; D: -; CDR3: CASSLSTGSYNEQFF; DNA: TGTGCCAGCAGTTTATCTACGGGGTCCTACAATGAGCAGTTCTTC
size: -; V: TRBV7-3; J: TRBJ2-1; D: -; CDR3: CASSLTLENEQFF; DNA: TGTGCCAGCAGCCTCACCTTGGAGAATGAGCAGTTCTTC
size: -; V: TRBV7-9; J: TRBJ1-2; D: TRBD1; CDR3: CASSPVQGANSYGYTF; DNA: TGTGCCAGCAGCCCGGTACAGGGGGCTAATTCCTATGGCTACACCTTC
size: -; V: TRBV6-1; J: TRBJ2-7; D: TRBD2; CDR3: CASSLGLAGYEQYF; DNA: TGTGCCAGCAGCCTGGGACTAGCGGGATACGAGCAGTACTTC
size: -; V: TRBV9; J: TRBJ2-1; D: -; CDR3: CASSVGGATYNEQFF; DNA: TGTGCCAGCAGCGTAGGCGGGGCGACCTACAATGAGCAGTTCTTC
size: once; V: TRBV7-2; J: TRBJ2-5; D: -; CDR3: CASSLRGAPIETQYF; DNA: TGTGCCAGCAGCCTCCGGGGTGCCCCCATAGAGACCCAGTACTTC
size: -; V: TRBV13; J: TRBJ2-7; D: TRBD1; CDR3: CASSPTGTGGVYEQYF; DNA: TGTGCCAGCAGCCCAACCGGGACAGGGGGTGTCTACGAGCAGTACTTC
size: -; V: TRBV5-4; J: TRBJ2-7; D: TRBD1; CDR3: CASSFDRGQTSEQYF; DNA: TGTGCCAGCAGCTTCGACAGGGGGCAGACGAGCGAGCAGTACTTC
size: few; V: TRBV9; J: TRBJ2-1; D: -; CDR3: CASSLTGGSYNEQFF; DNA: TGTGCCAGCAGCTTGACTGGCGGATCCTACAATGAGCAGTTCTTC
size: -; V: TRBV2; J: TRBJ2-7; D: -; CDR3: CASLAGVNYEQYF; DNA: TGTGCCAGCCTAGCAGGGGTGAACTACGAGCAGTACTTC
size: -; V: TRBV6-6; J: TRBJ2-2; D: TRBD1; CDR3: CASRGRQGHTGELFF; DNA: TGTGCCAGCAGGGGACGACAGGGGCACACCGGGGAGCTGTTTTTT
size: -; V: TRBV14; J: TRBJ2-7; D: -; CDR3: CASSQGYGAEQYF; DNA: TGTGCCAGCAGCCAAGGCTATGGGGCCGAGCAGTACTTC
size: -; V: TRBV4-1; J: TRBJ2-1; D: TRBD1; CDR3: CASSQARDRDIDEQFF; DNA: TGCGCCAGCAGCCAAGCCCGGGACAGGGATATTGATGAGCAGTTCTTC